This T cell receptor beta chain comes out of a study of blood T cell repertoires in COVID-19 (TCRdb year 2020). Regarding the study in general: The collaborator samples originated in the United States, Italy and Spain and spanned the acute and convalescent phases of COVID-19. The material from the prospective study consisted of cDNA or gDNA derived from T cells, B-cell-depleted T cells, or PBMCs. Deeply sampled blood TCRbeta repertoires from subjects exposed to, actively infected with, or recovered from COVID-19 were included in the dataset. The repertoires were released in a freely available public database intended as a resource for research on the immune response to SARS-CoV-2. The samples were drawn from two sources: the first 160 participants of the ongoing ImmuneRACE study, and 1,000 to 1,500 subjects contributed by 6 global collaborators. Sample metadata almost always included a de-identified subject ID, COVID-19 status, age in years and sex. HLA class I and class II types, where available, came from metadata supplied by the sample provider rather than from assay-based typing. General findings and caveats noted by the study authors: The amount of clinical and demographic metadata varied by source and participant and was provided uncurated.

This clone was counted a single time. This receptor's antigen is unknown. Base qualities are not at hand, and no much larger clone is one base apart. CDR1 and CDR2, looked up from the germline V gene (reference sequence), are LNHDA and SQIVND. The CDR3 runs 15 residues from the cysteine to the phenylalanine. The DNA shown is the 45-base CDR3, in frame from base 1. V loses 8 bases, J loses 2 bases, and the germline ends lie 18 bases apart. Participants in the prospective study were aged about 18 to 100 years, lived in 20 to 30 United States geographic areas, and enrolled through a virtual design. Cohort assignment in the prospective study relied on participant-reported clinical history from a screening survey and a study questionnaire. Recovered participants in ImmuneRACE Cohort 3 were defined by two consecutive negative NP/OP PCR tests, clearance by a healthcare professional, or resolution of symptoms. In the prospective study, whole blood, serum and a nasopharyngeal or oropharyngeal swab were collected from each participant by mobile phlebotomists. Prospective study participants could optionally give additional blood draws and questionnaires over an approximately 2-month period. Before DNA extraction, blood samples from the prospective study were shipped at room temperature or frozen.

TCRbeta CDR3 regions were amplified from genomic DNA using the immunoSEQ Assay, a bias-controlled multiplex PCR. The published analysis was carried out like this. Nucleated cell counts per sample were estimated from amplification of reference gene primers within the assay. Sequence reads were collapsed and filtered to measure the absolute abundance of every unique TCRbeta CDR3 rearrangement. For each sample, productive Simpson clonality was calculated as the square root of Simpson's diversity index over productive rearrangements. TCRdb took this table from immuneACCESS and kept in-frame rearrangements with V and J called. Such tables lack part of the clones; where checked against another copy, unresolved V genes explain under half of the gap, and the rest is unexplained. The V and J calls and clone size are taken from that table; D and trimming were inferred from the DNA. The sample includes around 170,000 clones, with roughly 83% observed a single time. The ten largest clones add up to 8% to 10% of the sample.

The sequencing sample was made of PBMCs or T cells enriched from blood (not recorded which). The sequence was collected from a woman in her 30s who had recovered from COVID-19. Rearrangement joined TRBV19 to TRBJ1-2; tentative D gene TRBD1, with 5 bases matching. The DNA is TGTGCCAGTGGTTCGATGGGGAGGACAAACTATGGCTACACCTTC. It encodes CASGSMGRTNYGYTF.